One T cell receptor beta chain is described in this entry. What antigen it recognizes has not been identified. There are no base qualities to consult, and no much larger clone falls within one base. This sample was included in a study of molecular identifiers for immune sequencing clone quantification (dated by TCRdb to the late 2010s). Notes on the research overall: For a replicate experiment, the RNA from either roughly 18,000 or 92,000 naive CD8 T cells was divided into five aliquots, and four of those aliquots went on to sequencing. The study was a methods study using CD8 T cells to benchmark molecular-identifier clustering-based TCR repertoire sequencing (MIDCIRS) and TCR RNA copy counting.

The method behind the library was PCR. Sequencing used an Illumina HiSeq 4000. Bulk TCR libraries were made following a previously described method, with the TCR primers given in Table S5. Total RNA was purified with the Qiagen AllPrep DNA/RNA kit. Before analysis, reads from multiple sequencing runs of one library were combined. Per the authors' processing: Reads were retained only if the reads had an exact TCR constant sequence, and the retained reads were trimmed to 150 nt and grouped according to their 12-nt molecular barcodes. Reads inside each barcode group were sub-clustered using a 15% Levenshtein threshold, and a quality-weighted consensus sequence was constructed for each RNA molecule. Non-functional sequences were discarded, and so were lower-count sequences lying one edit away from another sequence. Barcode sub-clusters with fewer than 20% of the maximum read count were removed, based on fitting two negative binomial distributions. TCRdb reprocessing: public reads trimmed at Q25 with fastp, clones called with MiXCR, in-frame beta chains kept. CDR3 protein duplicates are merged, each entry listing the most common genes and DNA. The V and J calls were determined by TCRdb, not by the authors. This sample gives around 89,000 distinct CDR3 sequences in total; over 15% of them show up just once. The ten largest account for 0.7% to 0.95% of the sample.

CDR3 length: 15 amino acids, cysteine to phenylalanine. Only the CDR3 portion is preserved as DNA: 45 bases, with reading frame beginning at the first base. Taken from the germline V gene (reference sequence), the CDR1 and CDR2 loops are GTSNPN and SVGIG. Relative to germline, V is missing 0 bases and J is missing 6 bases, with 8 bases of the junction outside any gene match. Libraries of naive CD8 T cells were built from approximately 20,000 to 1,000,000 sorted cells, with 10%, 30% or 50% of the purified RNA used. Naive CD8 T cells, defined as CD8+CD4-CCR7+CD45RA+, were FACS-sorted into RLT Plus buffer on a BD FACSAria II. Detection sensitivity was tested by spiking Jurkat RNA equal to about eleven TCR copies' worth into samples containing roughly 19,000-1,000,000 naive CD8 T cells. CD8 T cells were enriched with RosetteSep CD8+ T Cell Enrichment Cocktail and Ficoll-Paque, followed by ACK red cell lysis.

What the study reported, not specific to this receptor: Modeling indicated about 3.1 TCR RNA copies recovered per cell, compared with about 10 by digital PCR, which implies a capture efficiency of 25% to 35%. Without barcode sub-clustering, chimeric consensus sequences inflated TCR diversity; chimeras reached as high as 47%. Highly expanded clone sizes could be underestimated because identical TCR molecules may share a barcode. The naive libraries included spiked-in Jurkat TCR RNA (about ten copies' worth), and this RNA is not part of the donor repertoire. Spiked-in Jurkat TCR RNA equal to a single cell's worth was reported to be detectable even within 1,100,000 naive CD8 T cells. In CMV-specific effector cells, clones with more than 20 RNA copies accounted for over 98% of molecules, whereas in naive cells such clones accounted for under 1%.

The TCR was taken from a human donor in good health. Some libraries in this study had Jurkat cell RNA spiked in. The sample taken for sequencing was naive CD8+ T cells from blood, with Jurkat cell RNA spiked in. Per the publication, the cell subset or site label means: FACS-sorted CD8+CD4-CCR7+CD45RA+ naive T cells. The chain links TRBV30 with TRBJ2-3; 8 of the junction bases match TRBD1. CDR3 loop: CAWSVLNRGIDTQYF. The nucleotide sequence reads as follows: TGTGCCTGGAGTGTACTGAACAGGGGGATTGATACGCAGTATTTT.